One TCR beta chain is described in this entry. The CDR3 runs 12 residues. V was pared by 3 bases and J by 4 bases, with 7 bases between. Looked up from germline, CDR1 is SGHAT and CDR2 is FQNNGV. The entry originates in a study of radiation and T cells in renal cell carcinoma. The protocol was immunoSEQ multiplex PCR, while the TCRdb copy is restricted to in-frame clones and leaves out a portion. This sample carries about 140,000 clones, less than 85% of them seen once, and the ten largest clones take roughly 25%. Time point of the sample: baseline pretreatment blood. The treatment: 15 Gy SBRT to primary tumor, nephrectomy 4 weeks later.

The genes are TRBV11-2 and TRBJ2-7; D remains ambiguous. The sequences come from blood, collected from a patient whose treatment included radiotherapy and nephrectomy. The receptor's source is a woman in her 50s with renal cell carcinoma. The CDR3 loop is CASSFVKYEQYF. In DNA, the CDR3 is TGTGCCAGCAGCTTCGTTAAGTACGAGCAGTACTTC.